One and the same sample provided the 5 T cell receptor beta chains below, sequenced in a study of cytomegalovirus exposure and HLA in healthy donors (dated by TCRdb to about 2017). Library method: the immunoSEQ multiplex PCR assay. This immuneACCESS table, as held by TCRdb, lists in-frame sequences with V and J called but not all clones. Of the missing ones, under half trace to an unresolved V gene in checked studies; the others have no known cause. The sample table shows over 150,000 clones, and 80% to 85% are seen once. Under 3.5% of the sample is held by the ten biggest clonotypes. The sequenced sample was PBMCs. The source of these receptors is a woman younger than 30 in good health and CMV-seropositive.

The rearrangement links TRBV11-2 to TRBJ1-3; no reliable D call. The germline gives CDR1 SGHAT, CDR2 FQNNGV. The V gene lost 5 bases and the J gene lost 0 bases, with 11 bases spanning the gap. The CDR3 totals 15 residues. The CDR3 is CASSPTAVSGNTIYF. The CDR3 nucleotides read TGTGCCAGCAGCCCCACAGCGGTCTCTGGAAACACCATATATTTT.

The rearrangement joins TRBV7-2 to TRBJ1-4; 12 bases fit TRBD1. The V gene end was trimmed by 1 base and the J gene end by 8 bases; junction bases not matched to a gene: 2. In germline, CDR1 is SGHTA, CDR2 FQGNSA. The CDR3 sequence is 15 residues long. CDR3 in amino acids: CASSLGGTGGEKLFF. CDR3 coding DNA: TGTGCCAGCAGCTTAGGAGGGACAGGGGGCGAAAAACTGTTTTTT.

The chain has TRBV6-6 and TRBJ2-3; 9 bases agree with TRBD1. Germline V gives CDR1 MNHNY, CDR2 SVGAGI (reference sequence). Trimming removed 5 bases from V and 1 base from J; junction bases left unmatched: 7. CDR3 length: 16 residues. The DNA for the CDR3 is TGTGCCAGCAGTCTCGGGACAGGGCCTCGCACAGATACGCAGTATTTT. Translated: CASSLGTGPRTDTQYF.

This clone was seen ten or more times. The chain is built from TRBV25-1 and TRBJ1-2; a weak D match, TRBD1 (6 bases). The CDR3 covers 15 residues. Germline values: CDR1 MGHDK, CDR2 SYGVNS. Trimming pared 2 bases from V and 5 bases from J, leaving 15 bases between. CDR3 nucleotide sequence: TGTGCCAGCAGTGAACCGACAGGTCCTTTTTATGGCTACACCTTC. Protein: CASSEPTGPFYGYTF.

This clone has just a few counts. V and J are TRBV27 and TRBJ1-2; 9 bases align to TRBD1. Per the germline V gene, CDR1 is MNHEY and CDR2 is SMNVEV (reference sequence). This CDR3 has 13 amino acids. J lost 7 bases, V lost 6 bases, and 6 bases had no gene match. The CDR3 loop reads CASSATGQGGYTF. CDR3 nucleotide sequence: TGTGCCAGCAGCGCTACGGGACAGGGTGGCTACACCTTC.